This is a list of T cell receptor beta chains from one sample in a study of blood T cells in healthy people across ages. Using its own MiXCR run on the 5' RACE reads, TCRdb lists one record per CDR3 protein. The sample includes about 1.4 million distinct CDR3 sequences, 59% seen only once; the top ten take 6.5% to 8.5%. The specimen was blood. The receptors shown here come from a man between 18 and 29 years old in good health. Both conserved end residues are part of each CDR3. A D gene is named only where the DNA matches it firmly. Size is omitted from some rows. Given values are once, few, many or a class for expanded clones.

v_call: TRBV27
j_call: TRBJ1-2
clone_size: -
d_call: TRBD1
cdr3_aa: CASSRTGRVYGYTF
cdr3_nt: TGTGCCAGCAGTCGGACAGGACGAGTATATGGCTACACCTTC

v_call: TRBV28
j_call: TRBJ2-1
clone_size: once
d_call: -
cdr3_aa: CASTTVPYNEQFF
cdr3_nt: TGTGCCAGCACGACGGTCCCCTACAATGAGCAGTTCTTC

v_call: TRBV10-3
j_call: TRBJ2-3
clone_size: few
d_call: -
cdr3_aa: CAISIGVNTDTQYF
cdr3_nt: TGTGCCATCAGTATAGGCGTCAACACAGATACGCAGTATTTT

v_call: TRBV6-1
j_call: TRBJ2-7
clone_size: -
d_call: -
cdr3_aa: CASRPSGTAYEQYF
cdr3_nt: TGTGCCAGCAGGCCGAGTGGGACGGCCTACGAGCAGTACTTC

v_call: TRBV7-2
j_call: TRBJ2-5
clone_size: -
d_call: -
cdr3_aa: CVSGESQETQYF
cdr3_nt: TGTGTCAGCGGAGAGTCCCAAGAGACCCAGTACTTC

v_call: TRBV7-9
j_call: TRBJ2-5
clone_size: -
d_call: -
cdr3_aa: CASSDGFGTQYF
cdr3_nt: TGTGCCAGCAGCGACGGCTTCGGGACCCAGTACTTC

v_call: TRBV20-1
j_call: TRBJ2-3
clone_size: -
d_call: -
cdr3_aa: CSAKVFGRGEHTDTQYF
cdr3_nt: TGCAGTGCTAAAGTTTTTGGGCGCGGGGAACACACAGATACGCAGTATTTT

v_call: TRBV28
j_call: TRBJ2-5
clone_size: few
d_call: -
cdr3_aa: CASSLGLSQETQYF
cdr3_nt: TGTGCCAGCAGTTTGGGACTCTCCCAAGAGACCCAGTACTTC

v_call: TRBV28
j_call: TRBJ2-1
clone_size: -
d_call: -
cdr3_aa: CASSFVATAYNEQFF
cdr3_nt: TGTGCCAGCAGTTTCGTAGCGACAGCTTACAATGAGCAGTTCTTC

v_call: TRBV20-1
j_call: TRBJ2-7
clone_size: -
d_call: -
cdr3_aa: CSARVRGMGSYEQYF
cdr3_nt: TGCAGTGCTAGGGTCCGGGGCATGGGCTCCTACGAGCAGTACTTC

v_call: TRBV29-1
j_call: TRBJ1-6
clone_size: -
d_call: -
cdr3_aa: CSVAFQGSSPLHF
cdr3_nt: TGCAGCGTTGCTTTTCAGGGCTCTTCACCCCTCCACTTT

v_call: TRBV7-9
j_call: TRBJ2-5
clone_size: few
d_call: TRBD2
cdr3_aa: CASSLNLAGGPGETQYF
cdr3_nt: TGTGCCAGCAGCTTAAATCTAGCGGGGGGGCCGGGAGAGACCCAGTACTTC

v_call: TRBV7-6
j_call: TRBJ2-7
clone_size: few
d_call: TRBD2
cdr3_aa: CASSQQPPGVAGEQSYEQYF
cdr3_nt: TGTGCCAGCAGCCAGCAACCCCCCGGGGTAGCGGGTGAACAATCCTACGAGCAGTACTTC

v_call: TRBV7-2
j_call: TRBJ1-1
clone_size: -
d_call: -
cdr3_aa: CASSPGFTNENTEAFF
cdr3_nt: TGTGCCAGCAGCCCAGGGTTTACAAACGAGAACACTGAAGCTTTCTTT

v_call: TRBV12-3/TRBV12-4
j_call: TRBJ1-5
clone_size: -
d_call: -
cdr3_aa: CTSSLADQPQHF
cdr3_nt: TGTACCAGCAGTTTAGCGGATCAGCCCCAGCATTTT

v_call: TRBV4-2
j_call: TRBJ2-5
clone_size: few
d_call: -
cdr3_aa: CASSRRHDETQYF
cdr3_nt: TGTGCCAGCAGCCGAAGACACGACGAGACCCAGTACTTC

v_call: TRBV4-3
j_call: TRBJ2-3
clone_size: -
d_call: -
cdr3_aa: CASSQDGGDSGDTQYF
cdr3_nt: TGCGCCAGCAGCCAAGATGGGGGGGACAGTGGAGATACGCAGTATTTT

v_call: TRBV2
j_call: TRBJ2-1
clone_size: -
d_call: TRBD2
cdr3_aa: CASSFRLAEEQFF
cdr3_nt: TGTGCCAGCAGTTTCCGACTAGCAGAGGAGCAGTTCTTC

v_call: TRBV29-1
j_call: TRBJ2-7
clone_size: -
d_call: TRBD2
cdr3_aa: CSVVTSGASYEQYF
cdr3_nt: TGCAGCGTGGTAACTAGCGGTGCGTCCTACGAGCAGTACTTC

v_call: TRBV10-3
j_call: TRBJ2-5
clone_size: -
d_call: -
cdr3_aa: CAISEEKETQYF
cdr3_nt: TGTGCCATCAGTGAAGAGAAAGAGACCCAGTACTTC

v_call: TRBV7-9
j_call: TRBJ1-1
clone_size: -
d_call: -
cdr3_aa: CASSIRPGNFMNTEAFF
cdr3_nt: TGTGCCAGCAGTATACGTCCGGGAAACTTCATGAACACTGAAGCTTTCTTT

v_call: TRBV6-2/TRBV6-3
j_call: TRBJ2-7
clone_size: few
d_call: TRBD2
cdr3_aa: CAISSGATYEQYF
cdr3_nt: TGTGCCATATCTAGCGGGGCAACCTACGAGCAGTACTTC

v_call: TRBV5-7
j_call: TRBJ1-4
clone_size: -
d_call: -
cdr3_aa: CASSLFDSEADKEKLFF
cdr3_nt: TGTGCCAGCAGTCTCTTCGATTCGGAGGCAGACAAGGAAAAACTGTTTTTT

v_call: TRBV7-6
j_call: TRBJ1-5
clone_size: -
d_call: -
cdr3_aa: CASSLETAQPQHF
cdr3_nt: TGTGCCAGCAGCTTGGAGACGGCCCAACCCCAGCATTTT

v_call: TRBV27
j_call: TRBJ2-7
clone_size: -
d_call: TRBD1
cdr3_aa: CASSLTTGGYEQYF
cdr3_nt: TGTGCCAGCAGTTTAACGACAGGGGGCTACGAGCAGTACTTC

v_call: TRBV30
j_call: TRBJ2-1
clone_size: -
d_call: TRBD2
cdr3_aa: CAWNRGFGLVTYNEQFF
cdr3_nt: TGTGCCTGGAATCGGGGATTCGGACTAGTCACCTACAATGAGCAGTTCTTC

v_call: TRBV9
j_call: TRBJ2-6
clone_size: few
d_call: -
cdr3_aa: CASRGGTSGANVLTF
cdr3_nt: TGTGCCAGCCGAGGCGGCACCTCTGGGGCCAACGTCCTGACTTTC

v_call: TRBV27
j_call: TRBJ2-1
clone_size: -
d_call: TRBD2
cdr3_aa: CASSQPLAGGYNEQFF
cdr3_nt: TGTGCCAGCAGTCAACCACTAGCGGGGGGTTACAATGAGCAGTTCTTC

v_call: TRBV30
j_call: TRBJ1-5
clone_size: -
d_call: -
cdr3_aa: CAWRGQIRNQPQHF
cdr3_nt: TGTGCCTGGAGGGGGCAGATTCGCAATCAGCCCCAGCATTTT

v_call: TRBV29-1
j_call: TRBJ2-7
clone_size: few
d_call: -
cdr3_aa: CSVGGTYEQYF
cdr3_nt: TGCAGCGTTGGGGGGACCTACGAGCAGTACTTC

v_call: TRBV11-3
j_call: TRBJ2-1
clone_size: -
d_call: -
cdr3_aa: CASSFGENGNEQFF
cdr3_nt: TGTGCCAGCAGCTTTGGCGAGAACGGCAATGAGCAGTTCTTC

v_call: TRBV19
j_call: TRBJ2-7
clone_size: once
d_call: -
cdr3_aa: CASSMNGESYEQYF
cdr3_nt: TGTGCCAGTAGTATGAACGGGGAATCCTACGAGCAGTACTTC

v_call: TRBV4-1
j_call: TRBJ2-1
clone_size: -
d_call: TRBD2
cdr3_aa: CASNQEGLAGVREQFF
cdr3_nt: TGCGCCAGCAACCAAGAAGGACTAGCGGGAGTTCGGGAGCAGTTCTTC

v_call: TRBV30
j_call: TRBJ2-5
clone_size: -
d_call: -
cdr3_aa: CAGGLQETQYF
cdr3_nt: TGTGCCGGGGGACTGCAAGAGACCCAGTACTTC

v_call: TRBV15
j_call: TRBJ1-2
clone_size: -
d_call: -
cdr3_aa: CATSRDRAGFYGYTF
cdr3_nt: TGTGCCACCAGCAGAGATCGGGCGGGGTTCTATGGCTACACCTTC

v_call: TRBV7-9
j_call: TRBJ1-1
clone_size: -
d_call: -
cdr3_aa: CASSPLGDRQNTEAFF
cdr3_nt: TGTGCCAGCAGCCCGCTAGGCGACAGGCAGAACACTGAAGCTTTCTTT

v_call: TRBV4-1
j_call: TRBJ2-4
clone_size: -
d_call: -
cdr3_aa: CASSQGVFDLALGAKNIQYF
cdr3_nt: TGCGCCAGCAGCCAAGGAGTATTTGATCTAGCTCTGGGGGCCAAAAACATTCAGTACTTC